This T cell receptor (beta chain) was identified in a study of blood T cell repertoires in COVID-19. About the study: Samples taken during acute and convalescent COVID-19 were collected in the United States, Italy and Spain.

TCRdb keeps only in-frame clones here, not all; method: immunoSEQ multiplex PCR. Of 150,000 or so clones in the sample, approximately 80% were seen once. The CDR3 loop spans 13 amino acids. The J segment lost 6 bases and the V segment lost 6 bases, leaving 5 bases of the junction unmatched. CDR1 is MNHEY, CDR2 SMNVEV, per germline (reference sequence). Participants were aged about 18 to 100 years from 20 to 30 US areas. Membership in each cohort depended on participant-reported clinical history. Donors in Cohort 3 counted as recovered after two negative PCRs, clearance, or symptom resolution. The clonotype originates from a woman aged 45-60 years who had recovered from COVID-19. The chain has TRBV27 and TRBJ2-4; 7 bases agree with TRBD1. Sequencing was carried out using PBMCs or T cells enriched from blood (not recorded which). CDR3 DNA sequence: TGTGCCAGCAGACCCGGGACAGCAAACATTCAGTACTTC. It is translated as CASRPGTANIQYF.